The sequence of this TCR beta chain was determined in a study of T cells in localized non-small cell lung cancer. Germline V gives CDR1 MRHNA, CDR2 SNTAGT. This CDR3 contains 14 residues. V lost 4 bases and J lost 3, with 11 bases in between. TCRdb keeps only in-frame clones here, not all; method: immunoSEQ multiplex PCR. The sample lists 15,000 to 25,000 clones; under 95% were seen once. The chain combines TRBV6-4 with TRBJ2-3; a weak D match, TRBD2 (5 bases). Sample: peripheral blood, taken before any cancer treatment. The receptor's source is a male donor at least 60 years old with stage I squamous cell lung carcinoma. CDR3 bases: TGTGCCAGCAGTGGGGCAGGCGGGACAGATACGCAGTATTTT. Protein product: CASSGAGGTDTQYF.